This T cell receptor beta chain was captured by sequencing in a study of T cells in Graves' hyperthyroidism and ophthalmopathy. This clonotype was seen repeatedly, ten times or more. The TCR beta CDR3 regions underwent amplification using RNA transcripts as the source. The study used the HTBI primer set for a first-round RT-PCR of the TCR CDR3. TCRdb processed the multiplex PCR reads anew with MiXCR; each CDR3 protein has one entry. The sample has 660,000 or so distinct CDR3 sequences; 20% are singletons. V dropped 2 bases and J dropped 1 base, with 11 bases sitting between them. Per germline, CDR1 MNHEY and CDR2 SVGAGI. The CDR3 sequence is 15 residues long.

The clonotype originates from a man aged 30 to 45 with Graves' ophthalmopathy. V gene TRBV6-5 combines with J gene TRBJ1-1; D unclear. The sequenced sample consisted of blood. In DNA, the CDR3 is TGTGCCAGCAGTTACGGGCCCTACGGGAACACTGAAGCTTTCTTT. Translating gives CASSYGPYGNTEAFF.